The rows below give T cell receptor beta chains drawn from one sample of a study of beta chain features in type 1 diabetes. Clones were sequenced by immunoSEQ multiplex PCR, and TCRdb holds only the in-frame ones, with some missing. The sample holds hundreds of thousands of clones, more than 13% seen once. The sample consisted of naive CD4+ T cells from blood. The receptors shown here come from a man aged 18 to 30 with type 1 diabetes. The CDR3 runs from the conserved cysteine through the conserved F or W. D genes are given only for firm matches. Clone size, where shown, is once, few, many, or a class for clones that have expanded.

clone size: few; J gene: TRBJ2-3; V gene: TRBV30; D gene: TRBD1; CDR3 protein: CAWSPIQVQGAGTDTQYF; CDR3 DNA: TGTGCCTGGAGCCCGATACAAGTACAGGGGGCTGGCACAGATACGCAGTATTTT
clone size: .; J gene: TRBJ1-1; V gene: TRBV7-9; D gene: .; CDR3 protein: CASSLARATEAFF; CDR3 DNA: TGTGCCAGCAGCTTAGCAAGGGCCACTGAAGCTTTCTTT
clone size: few; J gene: TRBJ2-2; V gene: TRBV28; D gene: TRBD1; CDR3 protein: CASVRDRATGELFF; CDR3 DNA: TGTGCCAGCGTCCGGGACAGGGCAACCGGGGAGCTGTTTTTT
clone size: few; J gene: TRBJ2-3; V gene: TRBV10-3; D gene: .; CDR3 protein: CAISARSDTQYF; CDR3 DNA: TGTGCCATCAGTGCTCGGTCAGATACGCAGTATTTT
clone size: few; J gene: TRBJ1-5; V gene: TRBV30; D gene: .; CDR3 protein: CAWSTADLNQPQHF; CDR3 DNA: TGTGCCTGGTCGACAGCCGATTTGAATCAGCCCCAGCATTTT
clone size: few; J gene: TRBJ2-7; V gene: TRBV18; D gene: TRBD2; CDR3 protein: CASSPVAGTYEQYF; CDR3 DNA: TGTGCCAGCTCACCGGTAGCGGGGACCTACGAGCAGTACTTC
clone size: few; J gene: TRBJ2-5; V gene: TRBV7-7; D gene: .; CDR3 protein: CASSPSHQETQYF; CDR3 DNA: TGTGCTAGCAGCCCCTCTCACCAAGAGACCCAGTACTTC
clone size: .; J gene: TRBJ2-7; V gene: TRBV25-1; D gene: .; CDR3 protein: CASSEFGGASSEQYF; CDR3 DNA: TGTGCCAGCAGTGAATTTGGGGGCGCGAGTTCCGAGCAGTACTTC
clone size: few; J gene: TRBJ2-3; V gene: TRBV28; D gene: .; CDR3 protein: CASSFSRLLDTQYF; CDR3 DNA: TGTGCCAGCAGTTTCTCCCGCCTTTTAGATACGCAGTATTTT
clone size: few; J gene: TRBJ2-3; V gene: TRBV7-9; D gene: TRBD2; CDR3 protein: CASSPTSGRAEDTQYF; CDR3 DNA: TGTGCCAGCAGCCCTACGAGCGGGAGGGCCGAAGATACGCAGTATTTT
clone size: .; J gene: TRBJ2-3; V gene: TRBV19; D gene: .; CDR3 protein: CASSTWGREDTQYF; CDR3 DNA: TGTGCCAGTAGCACCTGGGGGCGTGAAGATACGCAGTATTTT
clone size: .; J gene: TRBJ2-3; V gene: TRBV18; D gene: .; CDR3 protein: CASSPRVSSSTDTQYF; CDR3 DNA: TGTGCCAGCTCACCGAGGGTATCGTCTAGCACAGATACGCAGTATTTT
clone size: .; J gene: TRBJ2-6; V gene: TRBV5-1; D gene: .; CDR3 protein: CASSLGGTGANVLTF; CDR3 DNA: TGCGCCAGCAGCTTAGGAGGGACTGGGGCCAACGTCCTGACTTTC
clone size: few; J gene: TRBJ2-7; V gene: TRBV7-2; D gene: .; CDR3 protein: CASSLRPSEQYF; CDR3 DNA: TGTGCCAGCAGCCTCAGACCTTCCGAGCAGTACTTC
clone size: .; J gene: TRBJ1-5; V gene: TRBV29-1; D gene: TRBD1; CDR3 protein: CSGPGTGVNQPQHF; CDR3 DNA: TGCAGCGGCCCCGGGACAGGGGTCAATCAGCCCCAGCATTTT
clone size: few; J gene: TRBJ1-2; V gene: TRBV29-1; D gene: .; CDR3 protein: CSVKQGNYGYTF; CDR3 DNA: TGCAGCGTGAAACAGGGTAACTATGGCTACACCTTC
clone size: few; J gene: TRBJ2-1; V gene: TRBV6-5; D gene: TRBD2; CDR3 protein: CASSYRAGTAYNEQFF; CDR3 DNA: TGTGCCAGCAGTTATCGAGCGGGGACGGCCTACAATGAGCAGTTCTTC